Below are 28 T cell receptor beta chains sequenced from a single sample in a study of T cell responses to AZD1222 COVID-19 vaccine. Assay: immunoSEQ multiplex PCR; the TCRdb copy retains only in-frame clones and omits some. The sample contains about 110,000 clones, roughly 92% of which appear only once. The specimen comprised peripheral blood, sampled on day 0 of AZD1222 vaccination. The receptors derive from an adult in good health.

The gene calls are TRBV4-1 and TRBJ2-2, with 7 bases fitting TRBD1. With V trimmed by 4 bases and J by 4 bases, 6 bases remained unmatched. This CDR3 contains 15 residues. Per the germline V gene, CDR1 is MGHRA and CDR2 is YSYEKL. The CDR3 sequence: CASSPRTGATGELFF. CDR3 in DNA: TGCGCCAGCAGCCCTAGGACAGGCGCCACCGGGGAGCTGTTTTTT.

This chain links TRBV15 with TRBJ2-1; 8 positions match TRBD1. The V and J ends lost 1 base and 5 bases, in that order; junction bases with no gene match: 10. The germline V gene encodes CDR1 LNHNV and CDR2 YYDKDF (reference sequence). The CDR3 has 17 amino acids. For the CDR3, the DNA is TGTGCCACCAGCAGAGGTGGGTGGGGACAGGTCGACAATGAGCAGTTCTTC. This sequence encodes CATSRGGWGQVDNEQFF.

A remark on this clone: The same CDR3 can be traced to other DNA sequences in this sample. The genes are TRBV9 and TRBJ1-6, with no clear D. In germline, CDR1 is SGDLS, CDR2 YYNGEE. V was trimmed by 3 bases and J by 8 bases, leaving 12 bases between them. The CDR3 totals 14 residues. The CDR3 bases are TGTGCCAGCAGCGCTGCAGTGGTCGATTCACCCCTCCACTTT. It specifies CASSAAVVDSPLHF.

The chain carries TRBV7-9 and TRBJ2-1; D may match TRBD1 or TRBD2 (5 bases each). V was clipped by 5 bases and J by 2 bases, with 13 bases between them. The CDR3 totals 15 residues. Germline CDR1 SEHNR, CDR2 FQNEAQ (reference sequence). This chain's CDR3 is CASSPAGDPYNEQFF. The CDR3 DNA follows: TGTGCCAGCAGCCCCGCTGGGGACCCCTACAATGAGCAGTTCTTC.

This clone was counted once. The chain joins TRBV7-9 to TRBJ1-1; D may be TRBD1 (6 bases). V dropped 7 bases and J dropped 5 bases, with 14 bases sitting between them. This CDR3 has 13 amino acids. Germline values: CDR1 SEHNR, CDR2 FQNEAQ (reference sequence). The CDR3 here is CASKDGGGTEAFF. The CDR3 nucleotides are TGTGCCAGCAAAGACGGAGGGGGAACTGAAGCTTTCTTT.

Only a few counts were recorded for this clone. The rearrangement links TRBV3-1 (or the pseudogene TRBV3-2) to TRBJ1-1; no reliable D call. The CDR3 is 14 amino acids. The germline V gene has CDR1 LGHDT and CDR2 YNNKEL (reference sequence). The V and J ends lost 1 base and 1 base respectively, with 7 bases between them. The CDR3 here is CASSQAQANTEAFF. CDR3 DNA sequence: TGTGCCAGCAGCCAAGCGCAAGCGAACACTGAAGCTTTCTTT.

This chain joins TRBV2 and TRBJ2-1; unclear D gene. The CDR3 has 15 amino acids. CDR1 and CDR2 (germline): SNHLY, FYNNEI. The V end lost 1 base, the J end lost 14 bases, and 21 bases lay between the germline ends. The CDR3 sequence: CASSEVGTTVPREFF. CDR3 nucleotide sequence: TGTGCCAGCAGTGAAGTTGGAACTACAGTCCCTAGGGAGTTCTTC.

Comment on this clone: The same CDR3 can be traced to other DNA sequences in this sample. This rearrangement joins TRBV3-1 (or the pseudogene TRBV3-2) to TRBJ2-7; D is uncertain. Germline CDR1 reads LGHDT; CDR2 reads YNNKEL (reference sequence). V was trimmed by 0 bases and J by 4 bases, leaving 4 bases between them. This CDR3 spans 12 amino acids. In DNA form, the CDR3 reads TGTGCCAGCAGCCAAGAAAGGTACGAGCAGTACTTC. It yields the protein CASSQERYEQYF.

The V gene is TRBV2, the J gene TRBJ1-1; no definite D call. Germline V gene data show CDR1 as SNHLY and CDR2 as FYNNEI. V was cut by 5 bases and J by 3 bases, with 4 bases left in between. The CDR3 sequence is 11 residues long. The CDR3 DNA reads TGTGCCAGCAGTCTTCACACTGAAGCTTTCTTT. This encodes CASSLHTEAFF.

This chain uses TRBV4-1 with TRBJ1-4; TRBD1 might be the D (5 bases). The CDR3 length is 15 residues. Germline CDR1 MGHRA, CDR2 YSYEKL. V lost 5 bases and J lost 2, with 12 bases in between. This CDR3 reads CASSGLGQTNEKLFF. The CDR3, as DNA: TGCGCCAGCAGCGGCTTGGGGCAGACTAATGAAAAACTGTTTTTT.

The chain recombines TRBV30 with TRBJ2-7, with 11 bases fitting TRBD1. This CDR3 has 15 amino acids. In germline, CDR1 is GTSNPN, CDR2 SVGIG (reference sequence). The trim removed 0 bases at V and 3 bases at J, leaving 4 bases unmatched. The CDR3 DNA reads as TGTGCCTGGAGTGTATCCGGGACAGGGGGCTACGAGCAGTACTTC. Translating gives CAWSVSGTGGYEQYF.

The rearrangement uses TRBV4-1 and TRBJ1-5; tentatively, D is TRBD1 (5 bases). CDR1 and CDR2 (germline): MGHRA, YSYEKL. V dropped 4 bases and J dropped 7 bases, with 14 bases sitting between them. The length of the CDR3 is 14 residues. As DNA, the CDR3 is TGCGCCAGCAGCCTCTATTTTGGGGGGCAGCCCCAGCATTTT. This encodes CASSLYFGGQPQHF.

The chain couples TRBV29-1 to TRBJ1-3, with D perhaps matching TRBD1 (5 bases). CDR1 is SQVTM and CDR2 is ANQGSEA in the germline V gene. CDR3 length: 13 amino acids. Trimming pared 4 bases from V and 3 bases from J, leaving 10 bases between. CDR3 region: CSVGWGSGNTIYF. Here the CDR3 DNA reads TGCAGCGTTGGTTGGGGGAGTGGAAACACCATATATTTT.

The chain couples TRBV5-1 to TRBJ2-5; D ambiguous. The germline CDR1 and CDR2 sequences are SGHRS and YFSETQ. The CDR3 runs 12 residues. V lost 4 bases, J lost 5 bases, and 9 bases lay in between. The CDR3: CASSNTAETQYF. CDR3 DNA sequence: TGCGCCAGCAGCAATACAGCGGAGACCCAGTACTTC.

The rearrangement joins TRBV5-4 to TRBJ2-1; 9 bases match TRBD2. Trimming at V came to 4 bases and at J to 10 bases, leaving 6 bases not matched to a gene. Germline loops: CDR1 SGHNT, CDR2 YYREEE (reference sequence). This CDR3 has 13 residues. CDR3 in amino acids: CASSPYSGGEQFF. CDR3 nucleotides: TGTGCCAGCAGCCCGTACAGCGGGGGGGAGCAGTTCTTC.

The genes are TRBV19 and TRBJ1-1; no firm D call. The V and J ends lost 1 base and 7 bases respectively, with 10 bases between them. This CDR3 spans 13 amino acids. CDR1 and CDR2 (germline): LNHDA, SQIVND (reference sequence). CDR3 residues: CASSIAPWGEAFF. The DNA for the CDR3 is TGTGCCAGTAGTATAGCCCCGTGGGGTGAAGCTTTCTTT.

This chain uses TRBV28 with TRBJ1-1, with unresolved D. This CDR3 is 14 amino acids long. From germline, CDR1 is MDHEN and CDR2 SYDVKM. Between the trimmed V and J ends, which lost 1 base and 4 bases, there was a span of 10 bases. The CDR3 nucleotides are TGTGCCAGCAGTTTATCGGGCCGGAGCACTGAAGCTTTCTTT. Translated: CASSLSGRSTEAFF.

CDR3 sequence: CASSQAGGLSYEQYF. CDR3 DNA: TGTGCCAGCAGCCAAGCGGGGGGCCTCTCCTACGAGCAGTACTTC. The chain employs TRBV3-1 (or the pseudogene TRBV3-2) and TRBJ2-7; a possible D gene is TRBD2 (7 bases). This CDR3 comprises 15 residues. Germline lookup yields CDR1 LGHDT and CDR2 YNNKEL (reference sequence). V shed 1 base and J shed 0 bases, with 10 bases lying between them.

The table lists this clone with a few counts. The V gene is TRBV5-1, the J gene TRBJ2-1; D is unclear. V was pared by 4 bases and J by 4 bases, with 9 bases between. The CDR3 loop spans 13 amino acids. Germline-derived CDR1 and CDR2 are SGHRS and YFSETQ. The CDR3 region has the DNA TGCGCCAGCAGCATGGGCAGGTACAATGAGCAGTTCTTC. Amino acid sequence: CASSMGRYNEQFF.

This chain joins TRBV6-2 or TRBV6-3 and TRBJ1-2; TRBD1 is a possible D gene (5 bases). V lost 2 bases and J lost 8, with 15 bases in between. The CDR3 has 14 amino acids. The V gene's germline CDR1 is MNHEY and CDR2 SVGEGT. CDR3 residues: CASSYGAGWRGYTF. The CDR3 nucleotides read TGTGCCAGCAGTTACGGGGCAGGGTGGCGCGGCTACACCTTC.

The genes are TRBV12-3 or TRBV12-4 and TRBJ2-5; a weak D match, TRBD1 (6 bases). The V end was cut by 6 bases, the J end by 6 bases, with 14 bases between. The CDR3 contains 13 residues. CDR3 sequence (DNA): TGTGCCAGCAGCCAAGGGGGTGTCAAGACCCAGTACTTC. Translation: CASSQGGVKTQYF.

In its sample, this clone was seen once. This chain uses TRBV15 with TRBJ2-7; 12 nucleotides line up with TRBD1. V lost 1 base to trimming and J lost 9 bases; unmatched junction nucleotides: 10. CDR1 is LNHNV, CDR2 YYDKDF, per germline (reference sequence). The CDR3 is 16 amino acids. CDR3 DNA sequence: TGTGCCACCAGCAGAGTTCCTGGGACAGGGGGCACCGGGCAGTACTTC. It is translated as CATSRVPGTGGTGQYF.

V is TRBV5-5 and J is TRBJ2-3; tentative D call: TRBD2 (5 bases). V dropped 10 bases and J dropped 2 bases, with 17 bases sitting between them. Germline CDR1 and CDR2: SGHKS and YYEKEE (reference sequence). This CDR3 spans 14 amino acids. The CDR3 nucleotides are TGTGCCGGGAGCCCGGGCCCCCCCACAGATACGCAGTATTTT. Amino acids: CAGSPGPPTDTQYF.

There are many counts of this clone. This sequence joins TRBV5-6 and TRBJ1-6; D is ambiguous. The CDR3 spans 15 residues. Germline loops: CDR1 SGHDT, CDR2 YYEEEE. Trimming removed 3 bases from V and 7 bases from J, with 14 bases in between. The chain's CDR3 is CASSSGPSRNSPLHF. DNA of the CDR3: TGTGCCAGCAGCTCGGGCCCGTCTAGGAATTCACCCCTCCACTTT.

V usage is TRBV18 and J usage is TRBJ1-1; 7 bases line up with TRBD1. V dropped 5 bases and J dropped 6; count of bases not matched to a gene: 12. The V gene's germline CDR1 is KGHSH and CDR2 LQKENI. The CDR3 consists of 15 residues. CDR3 protein: CASSSETGRLAEAFF. As DNA, the CDR3 is TGTGCCAGCTCATCAGAGACAGGGAGGCTTGCTGAAGCTTTCTTT.

This clone was picked up one time. V gene TRBV9 combines with J gene TRBJ1-1; D gene ambiguous. The CDR3 totals 14 residues. Germline V lookup: CDR1 SGDLS, CDR2 YYNGEE. The ends were cut back, 0 bases at V and 3 bases at J, with 9 bases in the middle. The CDR3 DNA sequence: TGTGCCAGCAGCGTAGAGGGTCAATACACTGAAGCTTTCTTT. The encoded protein is CASSVEGQYTEAFF. The full variable domain, its missing parts supplied by reference TRBV9 and TRBJ1-1, is DSGVTQTPKHLITATGQRVTLRCSPRSGDLSVYWYQQSLDQGLQFLIQYYNGEERAKGNILERFSAQQFPDLHSELNLSSLELGDSALYFCASSVEGQYTEAFFGQGTRLTVV.

The chain has TRBV28 and TRBJ2-1, with 7 bases identical to TRBD1. Germline V lookup: CDR1 MDHEN, CDR2 SYDVKM. V gave up 5 bases and J gave up 5 bases; unmatched junction bases: 9. The CDR3 extends over 15 amino acids. DNA of the CDR3: TGTGCCAGCAGTCCCGGACAGGCTCTCCACAATGAGCAGTTCTTC. It is translated as CASSPGQALHNEQFF.

CDR3 DNA: TGTGCCAGCAGCCGATCGGGACAGGGGGTATTAGATACGCAGTATTTT. Translation: CASSRSGQGVLDTQYF. This chain links TRBV11-2 with TRBJ2-3; 11 nucleotides agree with TRBD1. The germline V gene has CDR1 SGHAT and CDR2 FQNNGV. The CDR3 runs to 16 residues. The ends lost 5 bases at V and 5 bases at J; junction bases unmatched: 9.